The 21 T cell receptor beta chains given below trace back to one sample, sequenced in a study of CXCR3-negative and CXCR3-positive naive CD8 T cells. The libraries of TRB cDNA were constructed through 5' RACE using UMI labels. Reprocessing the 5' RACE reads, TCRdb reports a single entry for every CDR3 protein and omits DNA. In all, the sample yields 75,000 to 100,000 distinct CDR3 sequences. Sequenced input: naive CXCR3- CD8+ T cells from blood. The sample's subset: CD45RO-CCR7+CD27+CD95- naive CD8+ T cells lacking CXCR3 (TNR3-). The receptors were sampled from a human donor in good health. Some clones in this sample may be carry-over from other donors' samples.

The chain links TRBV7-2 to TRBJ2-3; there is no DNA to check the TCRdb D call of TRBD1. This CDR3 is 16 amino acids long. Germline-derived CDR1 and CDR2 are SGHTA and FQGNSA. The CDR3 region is CASSLDGGGVVDTQYF.

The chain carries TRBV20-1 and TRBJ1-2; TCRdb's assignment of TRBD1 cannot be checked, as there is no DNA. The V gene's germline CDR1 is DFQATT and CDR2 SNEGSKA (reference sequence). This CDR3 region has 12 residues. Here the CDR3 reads CSARDGIYGYTF.

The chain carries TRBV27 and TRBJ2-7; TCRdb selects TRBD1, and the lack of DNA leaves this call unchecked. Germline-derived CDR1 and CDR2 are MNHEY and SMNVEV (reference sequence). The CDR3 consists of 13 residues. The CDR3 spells CASSFPGAYEQYF.

CDR3 region: CSVAFRQGEVIQETQYF. The chain combines TRBV29-1 with TRBJ2-5; TCRdb's D gene call, TRBD1, goes unchecked for lack of DNA. The CDR3 is 17 residues long. Germline CDR1 and CDR2: SQVTM and ANQGSEA. The entire variable domain, with the rest obtained from reference TRBV29-1 and TRBJ2-5, is as follows: SAVISQKPSRDICQRGTSLTIQCQVDSQVTMMFWYRQQPGQSLTLIATANQGSEATYESGFVIDKFPISRPNLTFSTLTVSNMSPEDSSIYLCSVAFRQGEVIQETQYFGPGTRLLVL.

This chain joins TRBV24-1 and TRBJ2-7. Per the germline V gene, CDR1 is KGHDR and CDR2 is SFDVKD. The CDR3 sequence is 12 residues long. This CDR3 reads CATSDLNLEQYF.

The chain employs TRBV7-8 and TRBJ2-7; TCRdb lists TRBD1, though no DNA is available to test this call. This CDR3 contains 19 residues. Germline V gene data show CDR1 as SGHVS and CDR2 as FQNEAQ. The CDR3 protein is CASSSHRDRADRISYEQYF. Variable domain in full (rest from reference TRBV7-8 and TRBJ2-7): GAGVSQSPRYKVAKRGQDVALRCDPISGHVSLFWYQQALGQGPEFLTYFQNEAQLDKSGLPSDRFFAERPEGSVSTLKIQRTQQEDSAVYLCASSSHRDRADRISYEQYFGPGTRLTVT.

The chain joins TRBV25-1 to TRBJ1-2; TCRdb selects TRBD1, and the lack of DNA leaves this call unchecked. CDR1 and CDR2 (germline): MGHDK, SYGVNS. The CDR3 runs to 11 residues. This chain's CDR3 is CASSAPYGYTF.

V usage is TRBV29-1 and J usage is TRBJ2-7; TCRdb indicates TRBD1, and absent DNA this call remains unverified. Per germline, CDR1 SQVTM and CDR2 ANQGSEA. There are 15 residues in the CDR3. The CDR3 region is CSVEVPGQIDYEQYF.

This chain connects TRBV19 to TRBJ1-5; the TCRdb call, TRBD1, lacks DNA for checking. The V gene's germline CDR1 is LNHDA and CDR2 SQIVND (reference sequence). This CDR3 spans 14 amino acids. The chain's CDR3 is CASSPRGINQPQHF.

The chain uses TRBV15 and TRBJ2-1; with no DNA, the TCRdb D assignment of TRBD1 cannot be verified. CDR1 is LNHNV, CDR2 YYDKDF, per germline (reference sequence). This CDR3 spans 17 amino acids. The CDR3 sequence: CATSGSELGGAYNEQFF.

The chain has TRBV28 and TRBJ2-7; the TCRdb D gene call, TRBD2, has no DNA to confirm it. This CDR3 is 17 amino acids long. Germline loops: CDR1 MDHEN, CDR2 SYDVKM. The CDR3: CASSSFPGGRDSYEQYF. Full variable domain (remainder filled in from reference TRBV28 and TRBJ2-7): DVKVTQSSRYLVKRTGEKVFLECVQDMDHENMFWYRQDPGLGLRLIYFSYDVKMKEKGDIPEGYSVSREKKERFSLILESASTNQTSMYLCASSSFPGGRDSYEQYFGPGTRLTVT.

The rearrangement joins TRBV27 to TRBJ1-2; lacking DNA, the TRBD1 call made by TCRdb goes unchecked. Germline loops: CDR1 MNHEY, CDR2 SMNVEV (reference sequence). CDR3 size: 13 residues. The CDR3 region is CASSWGQASGYTF.

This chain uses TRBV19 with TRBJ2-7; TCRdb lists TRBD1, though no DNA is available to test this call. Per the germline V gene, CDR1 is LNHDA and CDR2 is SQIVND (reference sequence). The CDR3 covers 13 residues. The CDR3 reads CASSPGQAYEQYF.

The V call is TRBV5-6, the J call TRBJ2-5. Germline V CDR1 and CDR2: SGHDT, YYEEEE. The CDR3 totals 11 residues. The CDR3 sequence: CASSLEETQYF.

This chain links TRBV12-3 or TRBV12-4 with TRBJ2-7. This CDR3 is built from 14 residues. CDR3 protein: CASSLFLGGDEQYF.

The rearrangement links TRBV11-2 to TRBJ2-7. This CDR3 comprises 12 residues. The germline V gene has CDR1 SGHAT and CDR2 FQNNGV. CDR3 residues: CASSLIWGEQYF.

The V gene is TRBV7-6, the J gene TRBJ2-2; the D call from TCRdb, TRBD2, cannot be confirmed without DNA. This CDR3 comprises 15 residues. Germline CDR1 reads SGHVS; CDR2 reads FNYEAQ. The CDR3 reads CASSLLAENTGELFF.

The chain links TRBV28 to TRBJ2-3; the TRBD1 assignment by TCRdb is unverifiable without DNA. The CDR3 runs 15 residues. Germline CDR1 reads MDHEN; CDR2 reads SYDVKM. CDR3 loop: CASSPQGITGDTQYF.

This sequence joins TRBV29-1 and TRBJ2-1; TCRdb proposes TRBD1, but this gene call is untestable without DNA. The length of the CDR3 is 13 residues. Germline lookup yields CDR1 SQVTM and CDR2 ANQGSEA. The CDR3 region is CSAGTGTYNEQFF.

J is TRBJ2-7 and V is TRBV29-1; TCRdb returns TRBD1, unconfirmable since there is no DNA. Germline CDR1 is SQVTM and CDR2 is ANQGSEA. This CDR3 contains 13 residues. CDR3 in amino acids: CSVPGRSTYEQYF.

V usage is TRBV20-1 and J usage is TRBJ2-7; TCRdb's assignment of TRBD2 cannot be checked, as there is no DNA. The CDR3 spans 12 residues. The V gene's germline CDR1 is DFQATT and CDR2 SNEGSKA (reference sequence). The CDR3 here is CSALAGVYEQYF.